The table lists the clone carrying this T cell receptor beta chain with a few counts. One junction end does not reproduce the germline sequence, and a read error may be involved. The researchers obtained blood RNA from unsorted whole blood and also extracted germline DNA. The sample belongs to a study of tumor-infiltrating lymphocytes in primary liver carcinoma. Germline CDR1 reads MNHNS; CDR2 reads SASEGT. The CDR3 spans 16 residues. Using a constant-region primer together with ProtoScript II reverse transcriptase, TCR beta cDNA was made from 450 to 600 ng of total RNA. ARM-PCR, slightly modified, supplied the TCR beta libraries through three nested multiplex PCR rounds. Two initial PCR rounds of about 10 cycles each paired TRBV1-TRBV30 forward primers with a C-beta reverse primer. TCRdb reprocessed the multiplex PCR reads with MiXCR, giving one entry per CDR3 protein. The data hold some 180,000 distinct CDR3 sequences, with over 45% observed a single time.

The sequenced sample was peripheral blood. This sequence was found in a man in his forties with primary liver carcinoma and hepatitis B virus infection. The chain couples TRBV6-1 to TRBJ2-1; the match to TRBD2 covers 15 bases. In DNA form, the CDR3 reads TGTGTCAGCAGGACTAGCGGGAGGGCCCTTAACAATGAGCAGTTCTTC. It encodes CVSRTSGRALNNEQFF.